This T cell receptor (beta chain) was identified in a study of T-cell reconstitution after alpha-beta-depleted transplantation in children. CDR1 is SGHDT, CDR2 YYEEEE, per germline. Trimming took off 0 bases at V and 8 bases at J, with 15 bases between the two ends. The CDR3 loop spans 15 amino acids. Unique molecular identifiers were incorporated during preparation of the TCRbeta library. MiXCR was run by TCRdb on the PCR reads, yielding one entry per CDR3 protein. This repertoire shows around 480,000 distinct CDR3 sequences, less than 35% found once; its top ten account for approximately 2.3%. The chain couples TRBV5-6 to TRBJ2-4, with D tentatively TRBD2 (6 bases). The specimen comprised PBMCs from the stem cell graft donor, sampled from the stem cell graft. This clonotype was sampled from a human donor who donated a stem cell graft to a child with aplastic anemia. CDR3 coding DNA: TGTGCCAGCAGCTTGGGGCAGGGCGGGGTCGACATTCAGTACTTC. It codes for CASSLGQGGVDIQYF.